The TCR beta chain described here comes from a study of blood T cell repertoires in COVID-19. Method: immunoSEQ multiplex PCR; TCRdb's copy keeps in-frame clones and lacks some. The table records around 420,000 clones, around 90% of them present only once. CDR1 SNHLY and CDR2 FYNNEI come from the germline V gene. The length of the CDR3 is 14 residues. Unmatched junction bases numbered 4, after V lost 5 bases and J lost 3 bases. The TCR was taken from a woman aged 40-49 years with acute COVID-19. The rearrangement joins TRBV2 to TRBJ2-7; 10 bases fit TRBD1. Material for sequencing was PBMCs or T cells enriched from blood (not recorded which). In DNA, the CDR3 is TGTGCCAGCAGTTCGGACAGGGGGTTCTACGAGCAGTACTTC. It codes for CASSSDRGFYEQYF.